This T cell receptor (beta chain) was recovered during a study of a mutant IDH1 vaccine in newly diagnosed glioma. Whole-study context: Patients came in for eight vaccinations, in weeks 1, 3, 5, 7, 11, 15, 19 and 23. Pretreatment consisted of radiotherapy, temozolomide, or both, with most receiving both.

The time point here: week 11, during vaccination. Every vaccine dose comprised 300 ug of mutant IDH1 20-mer peptide plus topical imiquimod. Turning to this clone: Its cognate antigen is unknown.

This CDR3 spans 13 amino acids. The germline V gene encodes CDR1 SGHTA and CDR2 FQGNSA. The V end was cut by 1 base, the J end by 6 bases, with 8 bases between. Produced via immunoSEQ multiplex PCR; TCRdb's table is partial and in-frame only. The table shows 50,000 to 60,000 clones, with 91% occurring only once. Sequencing used PBMCs, obtained from a glioma patient whose treatment included an IDH1 peptide vaccine. The sequence was collected from a man in his fifties with glioma. This rearrangement joins TRBV7-2 to TRBJ2-3; D is possibly TRBD1 (5 bases). Here the CDR3 reads CASSLVDSDTQYF. The CDR3 DNA reads as TGTGCCAGCAGCTTAGTTGACAGTGATACGCAGTATTTT. The full variable domain, rest sourced from reference TRBV7-2 and TRBJ2-3, is GAGVSQSPSNKVTEKGKDVELRCDPISGHTALYWYRQSLGQGLEFLIYFQGNSAPDKSGLPSDRFSAERTGGSVSTLTIQRTQQEDSAVYLCASSLVDSDTQYFGPGTRLTVL.